The rows below give T cell receptor beta chains drawn from one sample of a study of blood T cells in healthy people across ages. One entry per CDR3 protein, called by TCRdb with MiXCR from the 5' RACE reads. Of 1.5 million to 2 million distinct CDR3 sequences in the sample, roughly two fifths are singletons; the top ten hold more than 20%. Sequencing was performed on blood. The receptor source for this set is a human donor in good health. CDR3s include the opening cysteine and the closing phenylalanine or tryptophan. The D gene is left open where the match is weak. Clone size is not always given. Where it is, it says once, few, many or a class for expanded clones.

abundance	d_gene	j_gene	v_gene	CDR3aa	CDR3nt
few	-	TRBJ2-1	TRBV6-5	CASRPIRGPYNEQFF	TGTGCCAGCAGACCCATCAGGGGTCCTTACAATGAGCAGTTCTTC
-	-	TRBJ2-7	TRBV4-3	CASSIRDGSYEQYF	TGCGCCAGCAGCATTCGAGACGGCTCCTACGAGCAGTACTTC
few	TRBD2	TRBJ2-5	TRBV10-3	CAISEQRGIGETQYF	TGTGCCATCAGTGAGCAGCGGGGAATCGGGGAGACCCAGTACTTC
-	TRBD1	TRBJ2-2	TRBV5-1	CASGSGTGMNTGELFF	TGCGCCAGCGGTTCCGGGACAGGGATGAACACCGGGGAGCTGTTTTTT
once	TRBD1	TRBJ1-2	TRBV15	CATSRDRRQGYGYTF	TGTGCCACCAGCAGAGATAGGAGACAGGGATATGGCTACACCTTC
few	-	TRBJ2-7	TRBV7-2	CASSSLGTLQNLYEQYF	TGTGCCAGCAGCTCCCTGGGGACTCTACAGAACCTATACGAGCAGTACTTC
-	-	TRBJ1-2	TRBV20-1	CSARGLRVEHAYGYTF	TGCAGTGCTAGAGGCCTCAGGGTGGAACATGCCTATGGCTACACCTTC
-	TRBD1	TRBJ1-1	TRBV10-3	CAIKRDRGNTEAFF	TGTGCCATCAAACGGGACAGGGGTAACACTGAAGCTTTCTTT
-	-	TRBJ2-3	TRBV7-2	CASSLDWGAYSTDTQYF	TGTGCCAGCAGCTTAGATTGGGGGGCATACAGCACAGATACGCAGTATTTT
-	-	TRBJ2-5	TRBV28	CASSILRRQETQYF	TGTGCCAGCAGTATACTACGGAGGCAAGAGACCCAGTACTTC
-	TRBD1	TRBJ1-2	TRBV19	CASRVGQGDHGGYTF	TGTGCCAGTAGAGTGGGACAGGGTGATCATGGTGGCTACACCTTC
-	TRBD1	TRBJ2-1	TRBV13	CASSWGTQGAVYNEQFF	TGTGCCAGCAGCTGGGGCACCCAGGGGGCTGTGTACAATGAGCAGTTCTTC
many	TRBD1	TRBJ2-5	TRBV18	CASSPPGTAQETQYF	TGTGCCAGCAGCCCACCCGGGACAGCCCAAGAGACCCAGTACTTC
-	-	TRBJ1-5	TRBV20-1	CSGGRPNQPQHF	TGCAGTGGAGGGCGGCCAAATCAGCCCCAGCATTTT
once	-	TRBJ1-5	TRBV29-1	CSVEVSAGDQPQHF	TGCAGCGTTGAAGTGTCGGCAGGCGATCAGCCCCAGCATTTT
-	-	TRBJ2-5	TRBV20-1	CSGDGGQFRETQYF	TGCAGTGGGGACGGGGGCCAGTTTAGGGAGACCCAGTACTTC
few	-	TRBJ2-3	TRBV18	CASSPPARGLDTQYF	TGTGCCAGCTCACCACCGGCCAGGGGTTTAGATACGCAGTATTTT
-	-	TRBJ1-2	TRBV20-1	CSARPPWSKDGYTF	TGCAGTGCTAGGCCCCCATGGTCGAAGGATGGCTACACCTTC
few	TRBD2	TRBJ2-3	TRBV7-2	CASSFRGGHTDTQYF	TGTGCCAGCAGCTTTCGGGGGGGCCACACAGATACGCAGTATTTT
-	-	TRBJ2-5	TRBV12-3/TRBV12-4	CASSLNIKGYPKTYQETQYF	TGTGCCAGCAGTTTAAACATTAAGGGCTACCCGAAGACATACCAAGAGACCCAGTACTTC
few	TRBD1	TRBJ2-3	TRBV29-1	CSGQDRGKTSTDTQYF	TGCAGCGGTCAAGACAGGGGAAAGACTAGCACAGATACGCAGTATTTT
-	-	TRBJ2-2	TRBV7-2	CASSFVRDGRTGELFF	TGTGCCAGCAGCTTCGTCAGGGATGGGAGGACCGGGGAGCTGTTTTTT
once	-	TRBJ2-1	TRBV7-6	CASSLLGTTVCNERFF	TGTGCCAGCAGCTTATTAGGGACAACGGTGTGCAATGAGCGGTTCTTC
-	-	TRBJ1-2	TRBV12-3/TRBV12-4	CASTLRGQLGYGYTF	TGTGCCAGCACCCTGCGAGGACAGCTAGGCTATGGCTACACCTTC
few	TRBD2	TRBJ2-7	TRBV5-1	CASSLELAGRPYEQYF	TGCGCCAGCAGCTTGGAACTAGCGGGGCGCCCCTACGAGCAGTACTTC
-	TRBD1	TRBJ1-5	TRBV6-1	CASREPGGSRYSNQPQHF	TGTGCCAGCAGAGAGCCAGGGGGGAGCAGATATAGCAATCAGCCCCAGCATTTT
-	TRBD1	TRBJ1-4	TRBV6-5	CASRSDRGSEKLFF	TGTGCCAGCCGCTCGGACAGGGGAAGTGAAAAACTGTTTTTT
few	TRBD1	TRBJ1-5	TRBV27	CASSKGFTGGGIQPQHF	TGTGCCAGCAGTAAGGGTTTTACAGGGGGCGGAATTCAGCCCCAGCATTTT
many	-	TRBJ2-1	TRBV6-6	CASSYSTGNEQFF	TGTGCCAGCAGTTACTCTACGGGCAATGAGCAGTTCTTC
many	-	TRBJ2-5	TRBV20-1	CSASSYQETQYF	TGCAGTGCTAGCTCATACCAAGAGACCCAGTACTTC
-	TRBD1	TRBJ2-7	TRBV5-1	CASSTQPGTVFYEQYF	TGCGCCAGCAGTACCCAACCCGGGACAGTTTTCTACGAGCAGTACTTC
few	TRBD1	TRBJ1-1	TRBV10-2	CASRSRDRWTEAFF	TGCGCCAGCAGGTCCAGGGACAGATGGACTGAAGCTTTCTTT
-	TRBD2	TRBJ2-7	TRBV5-1	CASSLSGSGVSYEQYF	TGCGCCAGCAGCTTGTCCGGTAGCGGGGTCTCCTACGAGCAGTACTTC
once	-	TRBJ2-5	TRBV11-1	CASSLNDGLETQYF	TGTGCCAGCAGCTTAAATGATGGATTGGAGACCCAGTACTTC
-	TRBD1	TRBJ1-2	TRBV4-3	CASSHGQGDYGYTF	TGCGCCAGCAGCCATGGACAGGGTGACTATGGCTACACCTTC